One and the same sample provided the 6 T cell receptor beta chains below, sequenced in a study of Graves' ophthalmopathy and Graves' hyperthyroidism. For repertoire sequencing, the TCR beta CDR3 regions were amplified from RNA transcripts. HTBI primers were used in a first-round RT-PCR, which preceded a second-round multiplex PCR. TCRdb re-derived calls from the multiplex PCR reads in MiXCR, one entry per CDR3 protein. The sample contains hundreds of thousands of distinct CDR3 sequences, 22% of which appear only once. Sample: peripheral blood. The origin of the receptors is a woman aged 18-30 years with stable Graves' hyperthyroidism. Some clones in this sample may be carry-over from other donors' samples.

This clonotype has at least ten counts. The V gene is TRBV6-1, the J gene TRBJ2-2; 8 positions agree with TRBD2. V gave up 5 bases and J gave up 5 bases; unmatched junction bases: 10. Germline loops: CDR1 MNHNS, CDR2 SASEGT. CDR3 length: 16 residues. The CDR3: CASSPGGGRRTGELFF. The DNA of the CDR3 is TGTGCCAGCAGTCCCGGGGGGGGGCGAAGAACCGGGGAGCTGTTTTTT.

This clonotype was recorded a few times. The gene calls are TRBV18 and TRBJ2-7; 8 bases agree with TRBD1. The junction had 3 bases not matched to a gene; V was cut back by 2 bases and J by 3 bases. This CDR3 has 14 residues. Per the germline V gene, CDR1 is KGHSH and CDR2 is LQKENI. The CDR3 sequence: CASSPAGQDYEQYF. The CDR3 DNA reads TGTGCCAGCTCACCAGCGGGACAGGACTACGAGCAGTACTTC.

This clonotype was detected ten times or more. This chain joins TRBV19 and TRBJ2-7; D ambiguous. Between the trimmed V and J ends, which lost 2 bases and 1 base, there was a span of 15 bases. The CDR3 totals 16 residues. CDR1 LNHDA and CDR2 SQIVND come from the germline V gene (reference sequence). CDR3 DNA sequence: TGTGCCAGTAGTATAAAGCCCCCCGCAGGATCCTACGAGCAGTACTTC. It yields the protein CASSIKPPAGSYEQYF.

As regards this clonotype: A much larger clone differs from this one at a single base, so this may be a read error. The genes are TRBV28 and TRBJ2-4, with D perhaps matching TRBD1 (5 bases). Trimming removed 4 bases from V and 0 bases from J, with 7 bases in between. Germline CDR1 and CDR2: MDHEN and SYDVKM. The length of the CDR3 is 14 residues. DNA for the CDR3: TGTGCCAGCAGTTCGACAGTAGCCAAAAACATTCAGTACTTC. Translating it yields CASSSTVAKNIQYF.

This CDR3 is CASSRDLPERAFF. The CDR3 coding sequence is TGTGCCAGCAGCCGGGACCTCCCCGAGCGGGCTTTCTTT. The V gene is TRBV12-3 or TRBV12-4, the J gene TRBJ1-1, with a possible D match to TRBD1 (5 bases). The CDR3 is made up of 13 amino acids. Trimming shortened V by 6 bases and J by 11 bases, and 19 bases separated the two germline ends.

This clonotype was seen repeatedly, ten times or more. V is TRBV20-1 and J is TRBJ1-6; unclear D gene. Germline CDR1 reads DFQATT; CDR2 reads SNEGSKA (reference sequence). The CDR3 is 13 amino acids. V lost 4 bases and J lost 3, with 7 bases in between. This chain's CDR3 is CSAIKYYNSPLHF. The CDR3 DNA is TGCAGTGCTATTAAGTACTATAATTCACCCCTCCACTTT.